The 12 T cell receptor beta chains listed next were all sequenced from one sample in a study of T cell responses to AZD1222 COVID-19 vaccine. TCRdb keeps only in-frame clones here, not all; method: immunoSEQ multiplex PCR. The sample consists of around 92,000 clones, about nine tenths of them appearing once. The sequencing here drew on peripheral blood, taken on day 0 of AZD1222 vaccination. These receptors all stem from an adult in good health.

The V gene is TRBV27, the J gene TRBJ1-5; weak D call: TRBD1 (5 bases). The CDR3 is made up of 19 amino acids. Trimming pared 2 bases from V and 3 bases from J, leaving 23 bases between. The germline gives CDR1 MNHEY, CDR2 SMNVEV (reference sequence). CDR3 protein: CASSLTPPGRGRSNQPQHF. The CDR3 nucleotides read TGTGCCAGCAGTTTAACCCCGCCGGGGAGGGGCCGCTCCAATCAGCCCCAGCATTTT.

The chain carries TRBV27 and TRBJ1-5, with TRBD1 matching over 9 bases. The CDR3 is 15 residues long. V lost 4 bases and J lost 6; bases outside the gene matches: 7. Per the germline V gene, CDR1 is MNHEY and CDR2 is SMNVEV (reference sequence). In DNA form, the CDR3 reads TGTGCCAGCAGTTCGAAACAGGGGGCCAGTCAGCCCCAGCATTTT. It yields the protein CASSSKQGASQPQHF.

This rearrangement joins TRBV5-4 to TRBJ2-2; TRBD1 or TRBD2 may be the D gene (5 bases each). From germline, CDR1 is SGHNT and CDR2 YYREEE (reference sequence). Trimming removed 0 bases at V and 7 bases at J, with 13 bases between. The length of the CDR3 is 15 residues. The CDR3: CASSLAERGGGELFF. The CDR3 bases are TGTGCCAGCAGCTTGGCCGAGAGGGGCGGCGGGGAGCTGTTTTTT.

The chain links TRBV6-5 to TRBJ1-6; tentatively, D is TRBD1 (5 bases). Trimming took 7 bases from V and 3 from J, leaving 7 bases between them. This CDR3 comprises 13 residues. Per the germline V gene, CDR1 is MNHEY and CDR2 is SVGAGI. CDR3 DNA: TGTGCCAGCAAGGACAACTATAATTCACCCCTCCACTTT. Translating gives CASKDNYNSPLHF.

This sequence joins TRBV18 and TRBJ1-2; TRBD1 agrees at 7 bases. The CDR3 extends over 15 amino acids. V shed 3 bases and J 3 bases; nucleotides not matched to a gene: 7. Per the germline V gene, CDR1 is KGHSH and CDR2 is LQKENI. This chain's CDR3 is CASSPRGGADYGYTF. CDR3 sequence (DNA): TGTGCCAGCTCACCTAGAGGGGGCGCGGACTATGGCTACACCTTC.

The chain employs TRBV15 and TRBJ1-3; TRBD1 is a possible D gene (5 bases). The CDR3 sequence is 14 residues long. V lost 3 bases, J lost 4 bases, and 10 bases lay in between. Germline CDR1 reads LNHNV; CDR2 reads YYDKDF (reference sequence). DNA of the CDR3: TGTGCCACCAGCAGTTTCCAGGGCGGAAACACCATATATTTT. Translated, it gives CATSSFQGGNTIYF.

The V gene is TRBV6-5, the J gene TRBJ1-6, with a possible D match to TRBD1 (6 bases). Trimming shortened V by 7 bases and J by 11 bases, and 12 bases separated the two germline ends. This CDR3 is built from 12 residues. Germline CDR1 reads MNHEY; CDR2 reads SVGAGI. The CDR3 DNA is TGTGCCAGCACCCAGGGGAGGACACCCCTCCACTTT. Protein sequence: CASTQGRTPLHF.

J is TRBJ2-2 and V is TRBV12-5; D remains ambiguous. The germline gives CDR1 LGHNT, CDR2 FRNRAP. The V end was cut by 1 base, the J end by 7 bases, with 13 bases between. The CDR3 runs to 15 residues. CDR3 loop: CASGLGQAGDGELFF. In nucleotides, the CDR3 is TGTGCTAGTGGTTTGGGGCAGGCCGGCGACGGGGAGCTGTTTTTT.

This sequence joins TRBV19 and TRBJ2-2; a weak D match, TRBD2 (6 bases). The CDR3 consists of 14 residues. Trimming pared 8 bases from V and 6 bases from J, leaving 16 bases between. Per germline, CDR1 LNHDA and CDR2 SQIVND (reference sequence). CDR3 region: CASRPEGGAGELFF. The CDR3, as DNA: TGTGCCAGTCGACCGGAGGGTGGGGCCGGGGAGCTGTTTTTT.

The CDR3 loop reads CASSDSHRGVVSYTF. In DNA, the CDR3 is TGTGCCAGCAGTGATTCTCACAGGGGGGTTGTAAGCTACACCTTC. V and J are TRBV25-1 and TRBJ1-2; TRBD1 matches 8 bases. This CDR3 is built from 15 residues. V shed 3 bases and J 9 bases; nucleotides not matched to a gene: 12. The germline CDR1 and CDR2 sequences are MGHDK and SYGVNS.

This sequence joins TRBV27 and TRBJ2-3; maybe TRBD1 (8 bases). Germline V gene sequence: CDR1 MNHEY, CDR2 SMNVEV (reference sequence). Trimming took 7 bases from V and 7 from J, leaving 24 bases between them. CDR3 size: 16 residues. The CDR3 spells CASTRRWTGSGNTQYF. The CDR3 nucleotides are TGTGCCAGCACGCGACGATGGACAGGGAGCGGGAATACGCAGTATTTT.

CDR3 loop: CASTSGTENYGYTF. In nucleotides, the CDR3 is TGTGCCAGCACCTCCGGGACAGAAAACTATGGCTACACCTTC. V is TRBV6-5 and J is TRBJ1-2, with 7 bases fitting TRBD1. Germline V gives CDR1 MNHEY, CDR2 SVGAGI. J was trimmed by 2 bases and V by 7 bases; bases with no gene match: 7. The CDR3 covers 14 residues.